This entry describes one T cell receptor (beta chain). Trimming stripped 2 bases from V and 2 bases from J, with 10 bases between. The germline CDR1 and CDR2 sequences are SGHRS and YFSETQ. The CDR3 loop spans 14 amino acids. The sample is drawn from a study of T cell clones after liver transplantation. Profiled with immunoSEQ multiplex PCR; TCRdb holds only in-frame clones, not every one. Among some 110,000 clones listed, 90% were seen once. The rearrangement uses TRBV5-1 and TRBJ1-1; D unresolved. This sequence originates from a human patient who received a liver transplant. The T cells may come from the graft donor. The sequencing used CD4+ T cells from blood, collected 12 months after liver transplant. This CDR3 reads CASSFTRDNTEAFF. The CDR3, as DNA: TGCGCCAGCAGCTTCACGAGGGATAACACTGAAGCTTTCTTT.